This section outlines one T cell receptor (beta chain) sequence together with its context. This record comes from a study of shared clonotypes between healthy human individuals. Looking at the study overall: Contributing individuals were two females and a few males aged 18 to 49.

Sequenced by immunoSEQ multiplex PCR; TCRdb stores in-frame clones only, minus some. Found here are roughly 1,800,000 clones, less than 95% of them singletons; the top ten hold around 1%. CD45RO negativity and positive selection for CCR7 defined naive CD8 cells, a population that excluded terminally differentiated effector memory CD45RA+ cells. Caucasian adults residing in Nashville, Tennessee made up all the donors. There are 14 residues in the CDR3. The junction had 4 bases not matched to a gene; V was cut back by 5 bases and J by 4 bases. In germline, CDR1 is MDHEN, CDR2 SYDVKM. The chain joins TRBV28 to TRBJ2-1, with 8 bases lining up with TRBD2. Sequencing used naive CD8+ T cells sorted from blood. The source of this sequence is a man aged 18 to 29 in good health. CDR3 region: CASSPAGGYNEQFF. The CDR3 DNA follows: TGTGCCAGCAGTCCCGCGGGGGGATACAATGAGCAGTTCTTC.